This T cell receptor (beta chain) was recovered during a study of blood T cell repertoires in COVID-19. Overall study context: The United States, Italy and Spain supplied acute and convalescent COVID-19 samples.

Per the original methods: Quantification of nucleated cells was approximated via reference gene primer amplification. This table comes from immunoSEQ multiplex PCR, and its TCRdb copy is limited to in-frame clones, with some not included. V, J and clone size are taken as reported in that table, and D and trimming were inferred from the DNA itself. The table has 210,000 or so clones, around nine tenths seen once. V lost 2 bases and J lost 7, with 10 bases in between. CDR1 and CDR2 (germline): SGHNT, YYREEE (reference sequence). The CDR3 has 13 residues. Sequenced sample: peripheral blood. The source of this sequence is a woman aged 18-35 years who had recovered from COVID-19. The rearrangement joins TRBV5-4 to TRBJ2-1; the D gene is possibly TRBD2 (6 bases). The CDR3 coding sequence is TGTGCCAGCAGCTTTACTAGCCCGAATGAGCAGTTCTTC. Protein product: CASSFTSPNEQFF.